A selection of T cell receptor beta chains follows, all from one sample in a study of response to subunit inactivated influenza vaccine. TCRdb called the RT-PCR reads again in MiXCR, with one record for every CDR3 protein. The data show about 650,000 distinct CDR3 sequences, with 15% to 18% seen just once and more than 9% held by the top ten. The sample was PBMCs from blood, taken roughly 12 days after vaccination. Receptors originate from a man aged 50 or older who received an inactivated influenza vaccine. Each CDR3 is given with its conserved first and last residue. The order of the fields is V gene, J gene, D gene, clone size, CDR3 DNA, CDR3 protein. The D gene is left open where the match is weak. Only part of the rows carry a size: once, few, many, or a class if the clone is expanded.

>TRBV4-3|TRBJ2-1|-|few
TGCGCCAGCAGCCGGAAGGGAGTGAATGAGCAGTTCTTC
CASSRKGVNEQFF
>TRBV7-6|TRBJ2-1|-|-
TGTGCCAGCAGCTTAGACCAACTGGGGGTCCATGAGCAGTTCTTC
CASSLDQLGVHEQFF
>TRBV3-1|TRBJ2-1|TRBD2|few
TGTGCCAGCAGGCGGACTAGCGGGGGGGCCTACAATGAGCAGTTCTTC
CASRRTSGGAYNEQFF
>TRBV20-1|TRBJ1-2|-|-
TGCAGTGCCTCGACAGTGGATGGCTACACCTTC
CSASTVDGYTF
>TRBV6-1|TRBJ2-5|-|once
TGTGCCAGCACTACCGGCCAGTTTCAAGAGACCCAGTACTTC
CASTTGQFQETQYF
>TRBV20-1|TRBJ2-3|-|few
TGCAGTGCTAGCGCTCGCCGGACGTTAGAGAGCACAGATACGCAGTATTTT
CSASARRTLESTDTQYF
>TRBV6-1|TRBJ2-7|TRBD1|-
TGTGCCAGCAGGGGAGCCCGGGACAGGAGCTCCTACGAGCAGTACTTC
CASRGARDRSSYEQYF
>TRBV25-1|TRBJ2-1|-|few
TGTGCCAGCAGTGATTCCGCACCAGAGCAGTTCTTC
CASSDSAPEQFF
>TRBV7-8|TRBJ2-5|-|-
TGTGCCAGCAGCTTCTTGGTAGGAGCGCTGGGGGAGACCCAGTACTTC
CASSFLVGALGETQYF
>TRBV2|TRBJ1-4|-|-
TGTGCCAGCAGTGAAAGGTCCCAGGGGTGGGGATCTGGTGAAAAACTGTTTTTT
CASSERSQGWGSGEKLFF
>TRBV7-9|TRBJ2-5|-|-
TGTGCCAGCAGCCGGTACAGAGAGACCCAGTACTTC
CASSRYRETQYF
>TRBV27|TRBJ2-7|TRBD2|few
TGTGCCAGCAGTTTAAGAGCTAGCGGGAGGTACTACGAGCAGTACTTC
CASSLRASGRYYEQYF
>TRBV20-1|TRBJ1-5|-|-
TGCACCAGGGTTGGGCCCCAGCATTTT
CTRVGPQHF
>TRBV5-1|TRBJ2-7|-|few
TGCGCCAGCAGCTTGGAAGGGCACTCCTACGAGCAGTACTTC
CASSLEGHSYEQYF
>TRBV28|TRBJ2-7|-|few
TGTGCCAGCAGTTTAGCGCAGGACTCCTACGAGCAGTACTTC
CASSLAQDSYEQYF
>TRBV9|TRBJ1-5|-|few
TGTGCCAGCAGCGTAGGGGCGGGCAGTGGTCAGCCCCAGCATTTT
CASSVGAGSGQPQHF
>TRBV5-1|TRBJ2-7|-|few
TGCGCCAGCAGCTCACAGGGGGGGAACGAGCAGTACTTC
CASSSQGGNEQYF
>TRBV12-3/TRBV12-4|TRBJ1-1|-|few
TGTGCCAGCAGAATACACGTAACTGAAGCTTTCTTT
CASRIHVTEAFF
>TRBV9|TRBJ2-5|-|many
TGTGCCAGCAGCGTCTCCTCGGGGAAAGAGACCCAGTACTTC
CASSVSSGKETQYF
>TRBV4-3|TRBJ2-7|-|few
TGCGCCAGCAGCCATTTATCTGGGAGCTCCTACGAGCAGTACTTC
CASSHLSGSSYEQYF
>TRBV10-3|TRBJ2-2|TRBD2|few
TGTGCCATCAGTGGGCCTCCGGGAGGTAACACCGGGGAGCTGTTTTTT
CAISGPPGGNTGELFF
>TRBV5-1|TRBJ2-1|-|-
TGCGCCAGCAGCTACCGGGACCCATCATGGGATGAGCAGTTCTTC
CASSYRDPSWDEQFF
>TRBV5-1|TRBJ2-5|-|-
TGCGCCAGCGGCCCCGGGACGCCAGAGACCCAGTACTTC
CASGPGTPETQYF
>TRBV6-2/TRBV6-3|TRBJ2-1|-|-
TGTGCCAGCAGTTACTCCGGAGGGTTGCATGAGCAGTTCTTC
CASSYSGGLHEQFF
>TRBV6-1|TRBJ2-3|-|many
TGTGCCAGCACCTACGGGCTGGGAACAGATACGCAGTATTTT
CASTYGLGTDTQYF
>TRBV11-2|TRBJ2-7|TRBD2|-
TGTGCCAGCGGACTAGGGTGGGGAGGCGAGCAGTACTTC
CASGLGWGGEQYF
>TRBV10-3|TRBJ2-1|-|-
TGTGCCATCGGGGGCGTGGTGGGGACCGGGACCCCTTACAATGAGCAGTTCTTC
CAIGGVVGTGTPYNEQFF
>TRBV12-3/TRBV12-4|TRBJ2-3|-|-
TGTGCCAGCAACGGGTATAGGACTAATACGCAGTATTTT
CASNGYRTNTQYF
>TRBV9|TRBJ1-2|-|-
TGTGCCAGCAGCGTAGGGGGAGGGGTGAATGGCTACACCTTC
CASSVGGGVNGYTF
>TRBV6-2/TRBV6-3|TRBJ2-7|-|-
TGTGCCAGCAGCTCAGACCCCGGTGGCTACAAGCAGTACTTC
CASSSDPGGYKQYF
>TRBV12-3/TRBV12-4|TRBJ1-1|-|many
TGTGCCAGCGTTTGGGGGTTAAACACTGAAGCTTTCTTT
CASVWGLNTEAFF
>TRBV7-2|TRBJ1-1|-|few
TGTGCCAGCAGCCCGAAAGGAGGGTACACTGAAGCTTTCTTT
CASSPKGGYTEAFF
>TRBV4-2|TRBJ2-7|TRBD1|few
TGTGCCAGCAGCCAAAGTGGGACGGGGACAGGGGCGGTATGGGAGCAGTACTTC
CASSQSGTGTGAVWEQYF
>TRBV9|TRBJ1-2|-|few
TGTGCCAGCAGCCCCGGTTCTTGGGGCTACACCTTC
CASSPGSWGYTF
>TRBV18|TRBJ2-7|TRBD1|-
TGTGCCAGCTCTTTGGGACAGGGATTCTCCTACTACGAGCAGTACTTC
CASSLGQGFSYYEQYF
>TRBV6-2/TRBV6-3|TRBJ1-1|-|once
TGTGCCAGCAGTTACGGTAGACAGCTCCTCTCAGCTTTCTTT
CASSYGRQLLSAFF
>TRBV20-1|TRBJ2-3|TRBD2|few
TGCAGTGCTAGAGCTCAACTAGCGGGAGGATCTGGTACGCAGTATTTT
CSARAQLAGGSGTQYF
>TRBV15|TRBJ2-1|TRBD1|-
TGTGCCACCAGCAGAGATCGGGGACAGGCCTACAATGAGCAGTTCTTC
CATSRDRGQAYNEQFF
>TRBV12-3/TRBV12-4|TRBJ1-2|-|-
TGTGCCAGCAGTGACCGTCCTGTGGGCCACTATGGCTACACCTTC
CASSDRPVGHYGYTF
>TRBV5-1|TRBJ1-1|-|few
TGCGCCAGCAGCAGGAGGACAGCGAACACTGAAGCTTTCTTT
CASSRRTANTEAFF
>TRBV20-1|TRBJ2-1|-|many
TGCAGTGCTAGGGCTGCAGGCCGACTATACAATGAGCAGTTCTTC
CSARAAGRLYNEQFF